Listed below are T cell receptor beta chains from one sample, sequenced in a study of cytomegalovirus exposure and HLA in healthy donors. TCRdb's copy holds only in-frame clones and misses some; the assay was immunoSEQ multiplex PCR. This table has about 150,000 clones, around 74% appearing once. The material sequenced was PBMCs. These receptors originate from a man aged 45-65 years in good health and CMV-seropositive. Each CDR3 is given with its conserved first and last residue. A D gene is named only where the DNA matches it firmly. Not all rows give a size; the values are once, few, many and, for expanded clones, a class.

cdr3_nt: TGTGCCAGCAGTCAGGGACAGGACTCCTACGAGCAGTACTTC
cdr3_aa: CASSQGQDSYEQYF
j_call: TRBJ2-7
v_call: TRBV28
cdr3_length: 14
d_call: TRBD1
clone_size: -

cdr3_nt: TGTGCCTGGAGTGTCAACTCAGGGAGGACGGTCGAGCCCCAGCATTTT
cdr3_aa: CAWSVNSGRTVEPQHF
j_call: TRBJ1-5
v_call: TRBV30
cdr3_length: 16
d_call: -
clone_size: -

cdr3_nt: TGTGCCAGCAGTCGATCACCGGGACAGGGAGCTTTCTTT
cdr3_aa: CASSRSPGQGAFF
j_call: TRBJ1-1
v_call: TRBV6-5
cdr3_length: 13
d_call: TRBD1
clone_size: -

cdr3_nt: TGCGCCAGCAGCCCGGACAGGGGTAACTATGGCTACACCTTC
cdr3_aa: CASSPDRGNYGYTF
j_call: TRBJ1-2
v_call: TRBV5-1
cdr3_length: 14
d_call: TRBD1
clone_size: -

cdr3_nt: TGTGCCAGCAGCTTAGGTCCCTCCGAGCAGTACTTC
cdr3_aa: CASSLGPSEQYF
j_call: TRBJ2-7
v_call: TRBV13
cdr3_length: 12
d_call: -
clone_size: -

cdr3_nt: TGTGCCAGCAGTGACCCGGAGCGAACTAATGAAAAACTGTTTTTT
cdr3_aa: CASSDPERTNEKLFF
j_call: TRBJ1-4
v_call: TRBV6-6
cdr3_length: 15
d_call: -
clone_size: -

cdr3_nt: TGTGCCTGGAGTGTACTTGCGGACACCGGGGAGCTGTTTTTT
cdr3_aa: CAWSVLADTGELFF
j_call: TRBJ2-2
v_call: TRBV30
cdr3_length: 14
d_call: -
clone_size: once

cdr3_nt: TGTGCCAGCAGCCCGACAGCTTTTTCCTATCAGCCCCAGCATTTT
cdr3_aa: CASSPTAFSYQPQHF
j_call: TRBJ1-5
v_call: TRBV7-8
cdr3_length: 15
d_call: -
clone_size: -

cdr3_nt: TGTGCCAGCAGTCGCGGGAGCTATAGCAATCAGCCCCAGCATTTT
cdr3_aa: CASSRGSYSNQPQHF
j_call: TRBJ1-5
v_call: TRBV6-5
cdr3_length: 15
d_call: -
clone_size: -

cdr3_nt: TGTGCCAGCAGTTTATTCCCTACAGATGGCTACACCTTC
cdr3_aa: CASSLFPTDGYTF
j_call: TRBJ1-2
v_call: TRBV28
cdr3_length: 13
d_call: -
clone_size: few

cdr3_nt: TGTGCCAGCACCACCCCCGGCGGGGAGCTGTTTTTT
cdr3_aa: CASTTPGGELFF
j_call: TRBJ2-2
v_call: TRBV6-1
cdr3_length: 12
d_call: -
clone_size: -

cdr3_nt: TGTGCCAGCAGTTTGGGAGGACAGGGTGGGACCCAGTACTTC
cdr3_aa: CASSLGGQGGTQYF
j_call: TRBJ2-5
v_call: TRBV28
cdr3_length: 14
d_call: TRBD1
clone_size: -

cdr3_nt: TGCGCCAGCAGCGCTAGCGGGAGTTTGAATGAGCAGTTCTTC
cdr3_aa: CASSASGSLNEQFF
j_call: TRBJ2-1
v_call: TRBV5-1
cdr3_length: 14
d_call: TRBD2
clone_size: -

cdr3_nt: TGTGCCAGCAGCATATACAGGGAGGGAGAGACCCAGTACTTC
cdr3_aa: CASSIYREGETQYF
j_call: TRBJ2-5
v_call: TRBV7-9
cdr3_length: 14
d_call: -
clone_size: -

cdr3_nt: TGTGCCTCCTCGGAGGGGCGCGGATCCCTCCACTTT
cdr3_aa: CASSEGRGSLHF
j_call: TRBJ1-6
v_call: TRBV6-6
cdr3_length: 12
d_call: -
clone_size: -

cdr3_nt: TGTGCCAGCAGCGCGGGGACTAGCGGATCTTCTTGGTACCAAGAGACCCAGTACTTC
cdr3_aa: CASSAGTSGSSWYQETQYF
j_call: TRBJ2-5
v_call: TRBV9
cdr3_length: 19
d_call: TRBD2
clone_size: -

cdr3_nt: TGCGCCAGCAGCTTGGTTATGGGACAGGGCCTTGAAGCTTTCTTT
cdr3_aa: CASSLVMGQGLEAFF
j_call: TRBJ1-1
v_call: TRBV5-1
cdr3_length: 15
d_call: TRBD1
clone_size: -

cdr3_nt: TGCAGCGTTACCGGGGACAGACCAAACACTGAAGCTTTCTTT
cdr3_aa: CSVTGDRPNTEAFF
j_call: TRBJ1-1
v_call: TRBV29-1
cdr3_length: 14
d_call: TRBD1
clone_size: -

cdr3_nt: TGTGCCACCAGCAGGACAGGGGGCAATCAGCCCCAGCATTTT
cdr3_aa: CATSRTGGNQPQHF
j_call: TRBJ1-5
v_call: TRBV15
cdr3_length: 14
d_call: TRBD1
clone_size: -

cdr3_nt: TGCGCCAGCAGCTTGATAGCGGGAGCAGATACGCAGTATTTT
cdr3_aa: CASSLIAGADTQYF
j_call: TRBJ2-3
v_call: TRBV5-1
cdr3_length: 14
d_call: TRBD2
clone_size: -

cdr3_nt: TGTGCCAGCACCCGCGGGAAGAACACCGGGGAGCTGTTTTTT
cdr3_aa: CASTRGKNTGELFF
j_call: TRBJ2-2
v_call: TRBV6-6
cdr3_length: 14
d_call: -
clone_size: -

cdr3_nt: TGTGCCAGCTCACCACCGTCCAGGGCTGGCACTGAAGCTTTCTTT
cdr3_aa: CASSPPSRAGTEAFF
j_call: TRBJ1-1
v_call: TRBV18
cdr3_length: 15
d_call: -
clone_size: -